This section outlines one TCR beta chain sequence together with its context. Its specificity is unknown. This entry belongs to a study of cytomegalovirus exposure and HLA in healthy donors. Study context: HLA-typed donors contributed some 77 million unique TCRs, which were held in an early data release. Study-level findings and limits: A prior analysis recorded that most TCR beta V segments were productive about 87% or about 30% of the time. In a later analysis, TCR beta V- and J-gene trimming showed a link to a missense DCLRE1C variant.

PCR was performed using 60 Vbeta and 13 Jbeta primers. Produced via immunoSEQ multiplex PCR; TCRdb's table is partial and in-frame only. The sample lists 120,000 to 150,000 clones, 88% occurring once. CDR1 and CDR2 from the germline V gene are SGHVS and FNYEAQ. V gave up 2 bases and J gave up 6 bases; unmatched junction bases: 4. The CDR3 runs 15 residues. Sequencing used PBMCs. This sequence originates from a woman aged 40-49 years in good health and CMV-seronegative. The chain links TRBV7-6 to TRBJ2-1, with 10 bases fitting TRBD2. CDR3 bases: TGTGCCAGCAGCTTACTGGCTAGCGGGAGCAATGAGCAGTTCTTC. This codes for CASSLLASGSNEQFF. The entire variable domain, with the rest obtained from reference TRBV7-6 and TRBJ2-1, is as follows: GAGVSQSPRYKVTKRGQDVALRCDPISGHVSLYWYRQALGQGPEFLTYFNYEAQQDKSGLPNDRFSAERPEGSISTLTIQRTEQRDSAMYRCASSLLASGSNEQFFGPGTRLTVL.